This T cell receptor beta chain was captured by sequencing in a study of cytomegalovirus exposure and HLA in healthy donors. Amplification used 60 Vbeta primers and 13 Jbeta primers. The assay was immunoSEQ multiplex PCR, and TCRdb's table has in-frame clones only and misses some. The data show about 130,000 clones, around 85% seen once. This clone was counted between two and nine times. This TCR was sampled from a man between 18 and 29 years old in good health and CMV-seropositive. Sequenced input: PBMCs.

CDR3 bases: TGCGCCAGCAGTGTTTCCGGGACAGGGGGGTTCCACGAGCAGTACTTC. Protein sequence: CASSVSGTGGFHEQYF. The V call is TRBV10-1, the J call TRBJ2-7, with 11 bases aligning to TRBD1. The CDR3 consists of 16 residues. V shed 4 bases, J shed 5 bases, and the junction held 10 bases outside the gene matches. Germline V gene lookup returns CDR1 WNHNN and CDR2 SYGVQD (reference sequence).